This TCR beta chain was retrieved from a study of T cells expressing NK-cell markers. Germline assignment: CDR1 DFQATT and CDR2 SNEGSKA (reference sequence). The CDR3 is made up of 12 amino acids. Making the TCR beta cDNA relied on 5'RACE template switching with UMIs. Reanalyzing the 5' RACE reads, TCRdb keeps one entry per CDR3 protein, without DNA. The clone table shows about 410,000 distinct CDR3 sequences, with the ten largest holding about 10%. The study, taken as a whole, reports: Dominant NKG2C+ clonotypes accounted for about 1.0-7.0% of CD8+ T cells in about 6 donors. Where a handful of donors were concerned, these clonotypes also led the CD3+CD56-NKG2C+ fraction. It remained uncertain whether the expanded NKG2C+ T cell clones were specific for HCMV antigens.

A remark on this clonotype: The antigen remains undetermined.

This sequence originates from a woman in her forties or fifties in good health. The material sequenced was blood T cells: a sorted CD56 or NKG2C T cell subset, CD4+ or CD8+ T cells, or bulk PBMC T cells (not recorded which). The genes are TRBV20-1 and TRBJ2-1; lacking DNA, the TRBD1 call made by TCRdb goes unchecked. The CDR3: CSASGTAPGPLF.